The 20 T cell receptor beta chains in this list originate from one sample, sequenced in a study of shared T cell receptors in the human thymus. Generated by immunoSEQ multiplex PCR, the TCRdb table keeps only in-frame clones and is missing some. The sample carries 600,000 to 900,000 clones, 80% to 90% recorded once. The sample also formed part of further work on human thymus T cells.

Sequencing was performed on thymocytes. The receptors originated from a girl under three years old with a congenital heart defect.

This clone was recorded once. The genes are TRBV29-1 and TRBJ2-3, with 9 bases fitting TRBD1. The CDR3 contains 15 residues. V shed 7 bases and J 2 bases; nucleotides not matched to a gene: 10. Germline V lookup: CDR1 SQVTM, CDR2 ANQGSEA. The CDR3 region is CSGAGTGIFTDTQYF. Written as DNA, the CDR3 is TGCAGCGGCGCCGGGACAGGGATTTTCACAGATACGCAGTATTTT.

The rearrangement uses TRBV19 and TRBJ1-2; 7 bases agree with TRBD1. V was pared by 0 bases and J by 4 bases, with 8 bases of the junction left unmatched. The CDR3 has 16 amino acids. Looked up from germline, CDR1 is LNHDA and CDR2 is SQIVND (reference sequence). The CDR3 loop reads CASSIDGDRPSYGYTF. CDR3 sequence (DNA): TGTGCCAGTAGTATAGACGGGGACAGACCGAGCTATGGCTACACCTTC.

This clone was counted a single time. The V and J genes are TRBV29-1 and TRBJ1-2; 10 bases are a match to TRBD1. The V gene end was trimmed by 3 bases and the J gene end by 4 bases; junction bases not matched to a gene: 14. Germline V CDR1 and CDR2: SQVTM, ANQGSEA. This CDR3 comprises 17 residues. The CDR3 DNA reads TGCAGCGTTGACACCGGGACAGGGGACCCCCGCCCCTATGGCTACACCTTC. Translation: CSVDTGTGDPRPYGYTF.

To note about this clone: This sample also contains other DNA sequences that code for the same CDR3. The genes are TRBV5-6 and TRBJ1-5; D uncertain. The germline V gene encodes CDR1 SGHDT and CDR2 YYEEEE. Trimming took off 0 bases at V and 2 bases at J, with 6 bases between the two ends. The CDR3 loop spans 14 amino acids. The CDR3 loop reads CASSLGGGNQPQHF. The DNA for the CDR3 is TGTGCCAGCAGCTTGGGCGGGGGCAATCAGCCCCAGCATTTT. The full variable domain, its missing parts supplied by reference TRBV5-6 and TRBJ1-5, is DAGVTQSPTHLIKTRGQQVTLRCSPKSGHDTVSWYQQALGQGPQFIFQYYEEEERQRGNFPDRFSGHQFPNYSSELNVNALLLGDSALYLCASSLGGGNQPQHFGDGTRLSIL.

This clone was recorded a few times. The rearrangement joins TRBV28 to TRBJ2-1, with D perhaps TRBD1 (6 bases). The CDR3 is made up of 16 amino acids. The germline V gene has CDR1 MDHEN and CDR2 SYDVKM. V was clipped by 6 bases and J by 0 bases, with 15 bases between them. The CDR3 sequence is CASSPGELSSYNEQFF. The DNA of the CDR3 is TGTGCCAGCAGCCCAGGGGAATTAAGCTCCTACAATGAGCAGTTCTTC.

This clone was detected once. The CDR3 loop reads CASSSGRDNEQFF. CDR3 bases: TGCGCCAGCTCTAGCGGCCGGGACAATGAGCAGTTCTTC. The gene calls are TRBV5-1 and TRBJ2-1; TRBD2 matches 7 bases. This CDR3 spans 13 amino acids. In germline, CDR1 is SGHRS, CDR2 YFSETQ. V was clipped by 7 bases and J by 5 bases; unmatched bases: 6.

The chain couples TRBV11-2 to TRBJ1-2, with a weak D call TRBD1 (5 bases). The V and J ends lost 1 base and 8 bases respectively, with 17 bases between them. Looked up from germline, CDR1 is SGHAT and CDR2 is FQNNGV. The CDR3 runs 15 residues. Written as DNA, the CDR3 is TGTGCCAGCAGCTTAGGACCTGCCAGGGTAGACGGCTACACCTTC. It specifies CASSLGPARVDGYTF.

The chain recombines TRBV19 with TRBJ2-2; 8 nucleotides line up with TRBD1. The V and J ends lost 7 bases and 13 bases, in that order; junction bases with no gene match: 5. The CDR3 length is 11 residues. CDR1 and CDR2 (germline): LNHDA, SQIVND (reference sequence). CDR3 loop: CASTLGTGLFF. The DNA of the CDR3 is TGTGCCAGTACCTTGGGGACAGGGCTGTTTTTT.

This rearrangement joins TRBV6-1 to TRBJ1-2; 8 bases align to TRBD1. Germline loops: CDR1 MNHNS, CDR2 SASEGT. Trimming at V came to 6 bases and at J to 4 bases, leaving 7 bases not matched to a gene. This CDR3 has 14 residues. The chain's CDR3 is CASRSKGQGYGYTF. CDR3 coding DNA: TGTGCCAGCAGATCCAAAGGACAGGGCTATGGCTACACCTTC.

The chain couples TRBV7-6 to TRBJ2-3; 9 bases fit TRBD2. The CDR3 is 20 amino acids. Losses at the gene ends were 0 bases for V and 0 bases for J; bases not matched to a gene: 13. Germline V gene data show CDR1 as SGHVS and CDR2 as FNYEAQ. The CDR3 sequence: CASSLAVWLAGPTSTDTQYF. CDR3 DNA: TGTGCCAGCAGCTTAGCAGTATGGCTAGCGGGGCCCACTAGCACAGATACGCAGTATTTT.

The genes are TRBV21-1 and TRBJ2-2; the table's D gene call, TRBD1, was not cross checked with the DNA. TRBV21-1 is noted as a pseudogene. The CDR3 consists of 18 residues. CDR3 amino acids: CASSKGQALPANTGELFF. The CDR3 region has the DNA TGTGCCAGCAGCAAGGGACAGGCCCTACCCGCGAACACCGGGGAGCTGTTTTTT.

The rearrangement links TRBV28 to TRBJ1-6; no reliable D call. The CDR3 has 15 residues. Germline CDR1 is MDHEN and CDR2 is SYDVKM. Trimming left V 4 bases short and J 7 bases short, with 14 bases between. CDR3 sequence reads: CASSYGARSNSPLHF. CDR3 nucleotides: TGTGCCAGCAGTTACGGCGCCAGGTCGAATTCACCCCTCCACTTT.

This CDR3 reads CASGGGGLDTQYF. For the CDR3, the DNA is TGCGCCAGCGGAGGGGGGGGCTTAGATACGCAGTATTTT. The chain has TRBV5-1 and TRBJ2-3; possible D gene TRBD2, 7 bases. Germline V gene lookup returns CDR1 SGHRS and CDR2 YFSETQ. This CDR3 comprises 13 residues. V was cut by 7 bases and J by 5 bases, with 14 bases left in between. Full variable domain (remainder filled in from reference TRBV5-1 and TRBJ2-3): KAGVTQTPRYLIKTRGQQVTLSCSPISGHRSVSWYQQTPGQGLQFLFEYFSETQRNKGNFPGRFSGRQFSNSRSEMNVSTLELGDSALYLCASGGGGLDTQYFGPGTRLTVL.

CDR3 in amino acids: CASRKQSVATEAFF. The CDR3 DNA follows: TGCGCCAGCAGGAAACAATCAGTGGCCACTGAAGCTTTCTTT. The chain employs TRBV4-1 and TRBJ1-1; D remains unclear. Germline assignment: CDR1 MGHRA and CDR2 YSYEKL. CDR3 size: 14 residues. V lost 6 bases, J lost 4 bases, and 15 bases lay in between.

The chain has TRBV9 and TRBJ1-2; D is unclear. V was clipped by 5 bases and J by 8 bases, with 16 bases between them. The CDR3 totals 13 residues. The germline V gene encodes CDR1 SGDLS and CDR2 YYNGEE. The CDR3 protein is CASRDSRRVGYTF. The CDR3 coding sequence is TGTGCCAGCAGGGACTCCCGGCGGGTCGGCTACACCTTC.

The chain recombines TRBV19 with TRBJ1-1; no firm D call. The ends were cut back, 5 bases at V and 10 bases at J, with 14 bases in the middle. Germline CDR1 and CDR2: LNHDA and SQIVND (reference sequence). This CDR3 comprises 12 residues. The CDR3 loop is CASSAPLSGAFF. CDR3 in DNA: TGTGCCAGTAGTGCTCCCCTCTCAGGAGCTTTCTTT.

The rearrangement joins TRBV4-3 to TRBJ1-1; TRBD1 matches at 7 bases. Germline assignment: CDR1 LGHNA and CDR2 YSLEER. CDR3 length equals 17 residues. The junction had 7 bases not matched to a gene; V was cut back by 0 bases and J by 0 bases. As DNA, the CDR3 is TGCGCCAGCAGCCAAGACAAAGGGACAGATATGAACACTGAAGCTTTCTTT. Translated: CASSQDKGTDMNTEAFF.

CDR3 region: CASSLTGSGFSNQPQHF. The CDR3, as DNA: TGTGCCAGCAGCTTGACAGGGTCCGGTTTTAGCAATCAGCCCCAGCATTTT. The chain uses TRBV5-6 and TRBJ1-5; TRBD1 might be the D (6 bases). The germline V and J ends were trimmed by 1 base and 0 bases, with 14 bases remaining between them. From germline, CDR1 is SGHDT and CDR2 YYEEEE. The CDR3 has 17 amino acids.

V and J are TRBV27 and TRBJ1-1; D is perhaps TRBD1 (5 bases). Germline CDR1 and CDR2: MNHEY and SMNVEV (reference sequence). The V and J ends lost 6 bases and 7 bases respectively, with 15 bases between them. CDR3 size: 13 residues. Here the CDR3 DNA reads TGTGCCAGCAGCAGTGTAGGGGCGGATGAAGCTTTCTTT. This translates into CASSSVGADEAFF.

The chain joins TRBV7-3 to TRBJ2-1; 9 positions match TRBD2. This CDR3 comprises 19 residues. Trimming at V came to 1 base and at J to 1 base, leaving 11 bases not matched to a gene. CDR1 is SGHTA and CDR2 is FQGTGA in the germline V gene. The CDR3 spells CASSLSRLAASGSYNEQFF. In nucleotides, the CDR3 is TGTGCCAGCAGCTTAAGTAGACTAGCGGCCTCAGGGTCCTACAATGAGCAGTTCTTC.